Included here is one TCR beta chain sequence, with context. The antigen remains undetermined. This entry belongs to a study of cytomegalovirus exposure and HLA in healthy donors. Regarding the study as a whole: In most subjects, TCR beta sequences reportedly gave accurate predictions of HLA-A and HLA-B alleles. An analysis done earlier found most TCR beta V segments productive about 87% or about 30% of the time.

Amplification used 60 Vbeta primers and 13 Jbeta primers. Libraries were prepared by immunoSEQ multiplex PCR; TCRdb keeps only in-frame clonotypes and omits some of them. This sample has roughly 170,000 clones, with 80% to 90% found just once. Among the donors, all were healthy bone marrow donors. V trimming: 3 bases; J trimming: 1 base; junction bases outside the gene matches: 3. Per the germline V gene, CDR1 is WSHSY and CDR2 is SAAADI. CDR3 length equals 17 residues. The sample consisted of PBMCs. The source is a girl aged 2-15 years in good health and CMV-seropositive. The J gene is TRBJ2-1, the V gene TRBV10-2; 13 nucleotides agree with TRBD2. CDR3 sequence reads: CASSELAGGGSYNEQFF. The CDR3 nucleotides are TGCGCCAGCAGTGAACTAGCGGGAGGGGGATCCTACAATGAGCAGTTCTTC.